Presented here are 3 T cell receptor beta chains from one specimen sequenced in a study of CD8+CD57+ T cells in acquired aplastic anemia. The patients chosen for sequencing had shown expansion of CD8+CD57+ cells (detected by flow cytometry). Genomic DNA acted as the template from which TCR beta VDJ combination and CDR3 sequence profiling were carried out. TCRdb reprocessed the reads via MiXCR and lists one record per CDR3 protein. The profile shows 100,000 to 150,000 distinct CDR3 sequences, about 60% of them singletons. Sequencing was carried out using sorted CD4+, CD8+, or CD8+CD57+ T cells (not recorded which) from PBMCs. The receptors come from a human donor with aplastic anemia.

V is TRBV7-9 and J is TRBJ1-5; no firm D call. V lost 3 bases, J lost 5 bases, and 8 bases lay in between. The CDR3 spans 13 residues. The V gene's germline CDR1 is SEHNR and CDR2 FQNEAQ (reference sequence). The CDR3 reads CASSLKWDQPQHF. Here the CDR3 DNA reads TGTGCCAGCAGCTTGAAGTGGGATCAGCCCCAGCATTTT.

The chain joins TRBV10-3 to TRBJ1-2, with unresolved D. Per the germline V gene, CDR1 is ENHRY and CDR2 is SYGVKD. CDR3 length: 14 residues. Trimming cost V 3 bases and J 5 bases, with 13 bases left between them. CDR3 nucleotide sequence: TGTGCCATCAGTGACCCCCGAGGAGGTTATGGCTACACCTTC. Translated: CAISDPRGGYGYTF.

The chain recombines TRBV20-1 with TRBJ2-7; TRBD1 matches 7 bases. Germline assignment: CDR1 DFQATT and CDR2 SNEGSKA (reference sequence). There are 11 residues in the CDR3. V was pared by 8 bases and J by 5 bases, with 6 bases of the junction left unmatched. CDR3 residues: CSYRGRNEQYF. CDR3 DNA sequence: TGCAGTTACAGGGGTAGGAACGAGCAGTACTTC.